The rows below give T cell receptor beta chains drawn from one sample of a study of T cell responses to AZD1222 COVID-19 vaccine. Profiled with immunoSEQ multiplex PCR; TCRdb holds only in-frame clones, not every one. The sample carries some 150,000 clones, 80% to 90% recorded once. Sequenced here: peripheral blood, sampled after recovery from COVID-19. These receptors came from an adult who had recovered from COVID-19. Each CDR3 is given without its conserved first and last residue. Each record gives: clone size, J gene, V gene, CDR3 protein. Some rows have no size entry. The others give once, few or many, or a class for an expanded clone.

once TRBJ1-2 TRBV7-3 ASSSGLTGEGGYT
- TRBJ2-3 TRBV19 ASSIFGGGAYTQY
- TRBJ1-2 TRBV5-1 ASSLVSGNYGYT
- TRBJ2-7 TRBV5-4 ASSSFTEQY
once TRBJ2-1 TRBV7-2 ASSLAQGALGEQF
- TRBJ2-7 TRBV2 ASEESRYEQY
- TRBJ2-1 TRBV20-1 SARGPNWGF
many TRBJ1-2 TRBV28 ASRPDRGYYGYT
- TRBJ2-3 TRBV10-3 AIKLGETSTDTQY
- TRBJ1-6 TRBV6-5 ASRQGGNSPLH
- TRBJ1-2 TRBV19 ASSPQINYGYT
- TRBJ2-2 TRBV5-1 ASSLEGGYTGELF
- TRBJ2-5 TRBV10-1 ASSRTTGETQY
few TRBJ2-3 TRBV7-3 ASSGDYTDTQY
- TRBJ2-2 TRBV5-1 ASSLSGTSGRTGELF
- TRBJ1-1 TRBV5-1 ASSGNRGRTAEAF
once TRBJ1-4 TRBV7-2 ASSSDGSTNEKLF
- TRBJ2-7 TRBV3-1/TRBV3-2 ASSQEGPGQY
- TRBJ1-2 TRBV25-1 ASSGTGGYT
- TRBJ2-3 TRBV12-3/TRBV12-4 ASTVGGDTQY
- TRBJ1-2 TRBV3-1/TRBV3-2 ASSQDVFYGYT
- TRBJ2-5 TRBV7-9 ASSLVAGSGETQY
- TRBJ1-1 TRBV4-3 ASSHRSNTEAF
- TRBJ1-5 TRBV3-1/TRBV3-2 ASSQVRDSNQPQH
- TRBJ1-4 TRBV3-1/TRBV3-2 ASSQDRVLF
- TRBJ1-5 TRBV24-1 ATSGRTVQPQH
- TRBJ1-4 TRBV4-2 ASSLLDRAEKLF
- TRBJ1-5 TRBV2 ASSEWGGGSNQPQH
- TRBJ2-7 TRBV11-2 ASSLARSNPYEQY
- TRBJ1-2 TRBV28 ASRPTGFERGYT
- TRBJ2-7 TRBV5-6 ASSLGLYPTYEQY